This T cell receptor beta chain was identified in a study of monozygotic twins with inflammatory bowel disease. Overall study results and limits: The sharing of clonotypes with others was lower in IBD patients than in healthy twins, especially with disease activity. The study found lower TCRbeta diversity (inverse Simpson) in IBD patients than in healthy co-twins.

Comments on this clonotype: Its antigen is not known.

During cDNA synthesis, UMIs that each contained a 6-nucleotide sample barcode were added by means of template switching. TCRdb reprocessed the 5' RACE reads and stores each CDR3 protein as one record, lacking DNA. Recorded for this sample: 200,000 to 250,000 distinct CDR3 sequences. The CDR3 spans 16 residues. CDR1 and CDR2 (germline): DFQATT, SNEGSKA (reference sequence). Sequencing input: blood. The TCR sequence derives from a human donor with ulcerative colitis or Crohn's disease, or a healthy co-twin of an affected twin (not recorded which). The chain couples TRBV20-1 to TRBJ2-7; TCRdb picks TRBD1, but there is no DNA to check that call. The CDR3 here is CSARGGARGGSYEQYF.